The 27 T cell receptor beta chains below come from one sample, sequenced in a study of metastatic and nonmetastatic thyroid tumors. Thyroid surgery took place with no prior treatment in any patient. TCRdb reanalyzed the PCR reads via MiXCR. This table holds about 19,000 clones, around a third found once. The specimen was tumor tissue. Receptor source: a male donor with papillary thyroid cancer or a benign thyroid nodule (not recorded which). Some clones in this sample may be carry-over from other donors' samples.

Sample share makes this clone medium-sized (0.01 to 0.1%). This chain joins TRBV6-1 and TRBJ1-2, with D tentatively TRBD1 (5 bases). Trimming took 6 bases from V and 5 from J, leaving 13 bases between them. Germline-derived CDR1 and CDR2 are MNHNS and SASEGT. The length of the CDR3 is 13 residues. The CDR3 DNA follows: TGTGCCAGCAGCGGGGGGGGGTGGTATGGCTACACCTTC. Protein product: CASSGGGWYGYTF.

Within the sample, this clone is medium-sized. CDR3 sequence: CASSEFLGRAYEQYF. CDR3 coding DNA: TGTGCCAGCAGTGAATTCCTGGGCAGGGCATACGAGCAGTACTTC. The gene calls are TRBV2 and TRBJ2-7, with D perhaps TRBD1 (5 bases). Per germline, CDR1 SNHLY and CDR2 FYNNEI. V was pared by 2 bases and J by 4 bases, with 15 bases between. The CDR3 runs to 15 residues.

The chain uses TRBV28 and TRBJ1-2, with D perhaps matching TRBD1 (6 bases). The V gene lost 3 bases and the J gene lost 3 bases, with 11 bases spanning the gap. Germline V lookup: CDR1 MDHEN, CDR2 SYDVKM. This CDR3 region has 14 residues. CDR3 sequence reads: CASSLGQGYYGYTF. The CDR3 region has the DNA TGTGCCAGCAGTTTGGGGCAGGGGTACTATGGCTACACCTTC.

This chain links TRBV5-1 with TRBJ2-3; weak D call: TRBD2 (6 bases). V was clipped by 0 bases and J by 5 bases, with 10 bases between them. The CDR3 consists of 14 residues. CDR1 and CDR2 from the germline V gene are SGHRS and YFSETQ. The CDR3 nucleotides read TGCGCCAGCAGCTTGGGGAGGGAACAAGATACGCAGTATTTT. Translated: CASSLGREQDTQYF.

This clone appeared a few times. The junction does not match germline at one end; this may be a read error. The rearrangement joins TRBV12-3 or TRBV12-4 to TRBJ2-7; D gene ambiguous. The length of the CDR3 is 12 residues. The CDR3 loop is CDSSFQKGEQYF. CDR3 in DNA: TGTGACAGCAGTTTTCAGAAAGGCGAGCAGTACTTC.

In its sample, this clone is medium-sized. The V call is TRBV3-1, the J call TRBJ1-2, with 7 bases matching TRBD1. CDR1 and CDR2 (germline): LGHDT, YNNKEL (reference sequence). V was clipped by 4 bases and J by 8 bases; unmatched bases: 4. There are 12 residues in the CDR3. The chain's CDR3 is CASSPRGQGYTF. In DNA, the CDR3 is TGTGCCAGCAGCCCCAGGGGACAGGGCTACACCTTC.

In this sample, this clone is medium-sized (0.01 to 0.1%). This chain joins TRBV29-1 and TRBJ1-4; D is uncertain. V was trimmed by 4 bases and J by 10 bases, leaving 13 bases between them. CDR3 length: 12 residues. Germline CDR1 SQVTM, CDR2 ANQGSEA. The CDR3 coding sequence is TGCAGCGTTGGGGAGCAGTCGGGAAAACTGTTTTTT. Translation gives CSVGEQSGKLFF. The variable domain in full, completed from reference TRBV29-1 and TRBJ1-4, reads SAVISQKPSRDICQRGTSLTIQCQVDSQVTMMFWYRQQPGQSLTLIATANQGSEATYESGFVIDKFPISRPNLTFSTLTVSNMSPEDSSIYLCSVGEQSGKLFFGSGTQLSVL.

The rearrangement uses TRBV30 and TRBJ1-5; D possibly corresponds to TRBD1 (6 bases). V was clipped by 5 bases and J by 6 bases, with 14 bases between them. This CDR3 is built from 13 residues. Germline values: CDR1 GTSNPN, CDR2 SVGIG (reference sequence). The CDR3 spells CAWGAGAGQPQHF. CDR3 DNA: TGTGCCTGGGGGGCAGGGGCAGGTCAGCCCCAGCATTTT.

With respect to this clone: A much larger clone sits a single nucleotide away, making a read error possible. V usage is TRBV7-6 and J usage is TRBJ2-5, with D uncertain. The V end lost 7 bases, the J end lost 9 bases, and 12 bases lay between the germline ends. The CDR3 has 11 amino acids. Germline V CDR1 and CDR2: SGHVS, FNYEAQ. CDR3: CASILGLSQYF. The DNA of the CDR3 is TGTGCCAGCATCCTAGGCCTGTCCCAGTACTTC.

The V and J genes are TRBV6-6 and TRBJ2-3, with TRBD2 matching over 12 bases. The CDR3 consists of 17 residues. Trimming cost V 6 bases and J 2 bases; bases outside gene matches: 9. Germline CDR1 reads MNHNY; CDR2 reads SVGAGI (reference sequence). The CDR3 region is CASSQRLAGEVTDTQYF. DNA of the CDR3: TGTGCCAGCAGCCAAAGACTAGCGGGAGAGGTCACAGATACGCAGTATTTT.

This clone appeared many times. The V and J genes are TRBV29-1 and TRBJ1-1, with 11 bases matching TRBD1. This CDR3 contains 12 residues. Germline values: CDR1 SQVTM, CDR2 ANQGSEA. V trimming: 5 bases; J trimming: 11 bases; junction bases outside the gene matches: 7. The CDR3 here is CSVRPGQGEAFF. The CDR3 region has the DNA TGCAGCGTTAGGCCGGGACAGGGGGAGGCTTTCTTT. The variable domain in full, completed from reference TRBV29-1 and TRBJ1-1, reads SAVISQKPSRDICQRGTSLTIQCQVDSQVTMMFWYRQQPGQSLTLIATANQGSEATYESGFVIDKFPISRPNLTFSTLTVSNMSPEDSSIYLCSVRPGQGEAFFGQGTRLTVV.

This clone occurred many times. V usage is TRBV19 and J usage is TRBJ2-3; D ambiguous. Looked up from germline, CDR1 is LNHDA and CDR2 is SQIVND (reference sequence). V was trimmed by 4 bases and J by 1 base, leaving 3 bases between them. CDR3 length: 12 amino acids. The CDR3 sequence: CASSTGTDTQYF. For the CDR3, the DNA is TGTGCCAGTAGTACCGGCACAGATACGCAGTATTTT.

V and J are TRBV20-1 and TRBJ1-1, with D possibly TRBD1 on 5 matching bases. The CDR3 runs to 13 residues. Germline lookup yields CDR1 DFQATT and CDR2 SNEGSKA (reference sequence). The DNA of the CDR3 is TGCACTGGCCTCAAAGGGGTTAACACTGAAGCTTTCTTT. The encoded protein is CTGLKGVNTEAFF.

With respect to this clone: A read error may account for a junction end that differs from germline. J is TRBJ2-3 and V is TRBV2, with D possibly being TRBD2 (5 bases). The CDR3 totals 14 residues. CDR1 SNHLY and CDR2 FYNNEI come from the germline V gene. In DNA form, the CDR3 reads TGTGCCAGCACCCCACCTGGGAGCACAGATAAGCAGTATTTT. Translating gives CASTPPGSTDKQYF.

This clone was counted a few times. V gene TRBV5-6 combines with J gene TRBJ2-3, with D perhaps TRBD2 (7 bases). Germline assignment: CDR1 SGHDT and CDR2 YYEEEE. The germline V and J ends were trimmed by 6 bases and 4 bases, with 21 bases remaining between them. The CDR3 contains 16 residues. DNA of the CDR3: TGTGCCAGCACCCTTGGGGGGGCCTACCCCCCAGATACGCAGTATTTT. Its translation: CASTLGGAYPPDTQYF.

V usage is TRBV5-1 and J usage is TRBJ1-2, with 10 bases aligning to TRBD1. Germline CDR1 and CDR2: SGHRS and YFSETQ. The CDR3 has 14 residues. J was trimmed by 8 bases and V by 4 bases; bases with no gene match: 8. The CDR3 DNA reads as TGCGCCAGCAGCATAAGGACAGGGGGTGACGGCTACACCTTC. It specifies CASSIRTGGDGYTF.

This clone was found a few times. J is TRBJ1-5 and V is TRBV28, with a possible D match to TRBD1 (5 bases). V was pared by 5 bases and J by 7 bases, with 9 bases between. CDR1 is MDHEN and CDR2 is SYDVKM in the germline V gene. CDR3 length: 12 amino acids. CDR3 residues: CASSRRGQPQHF. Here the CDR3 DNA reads TGTGCCAGCAGTCGGAGGGGCCAGCCCCAGCATTTT.

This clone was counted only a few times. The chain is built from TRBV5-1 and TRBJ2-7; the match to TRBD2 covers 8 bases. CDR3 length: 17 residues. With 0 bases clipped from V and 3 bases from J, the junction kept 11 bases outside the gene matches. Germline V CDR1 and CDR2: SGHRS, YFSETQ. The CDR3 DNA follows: TGCGCCAGCAGCTTGGGAAGCGGGAGAATTTGGGACTACGAGCAGTACTTC. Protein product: CASSLGSGRIWDYEQYF.

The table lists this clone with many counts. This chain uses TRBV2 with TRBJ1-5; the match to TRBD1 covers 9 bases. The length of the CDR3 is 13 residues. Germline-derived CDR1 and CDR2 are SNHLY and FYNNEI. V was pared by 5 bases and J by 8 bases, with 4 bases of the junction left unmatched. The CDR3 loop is CASSWGQGEPQHF. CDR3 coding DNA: TGTGCCAGCAGTTGGGGACAGGGAGAGCCCCAGCATTTT.

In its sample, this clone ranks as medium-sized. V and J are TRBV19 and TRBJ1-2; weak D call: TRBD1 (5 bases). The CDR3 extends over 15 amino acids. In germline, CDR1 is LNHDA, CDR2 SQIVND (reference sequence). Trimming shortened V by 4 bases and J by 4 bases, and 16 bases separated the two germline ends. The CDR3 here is CASSNPQGLPYGYTF. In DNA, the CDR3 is TGTGCCAGTAGTAACCCCCAGGGACTCCCCTATGGCTACACCTTC.

The CDR3 loop is CASSAAPGQGVTEAFF. The CDR3 bases are TGTGCCAGCAGCGCAGCTCCGGGACAGGGCGTCACTGAAGCTTTCTTT. The rearrangement joins TRBV9 to TRBJ1-1; TRBD1 matches 9 bases. Germline values: CDR1 SGDLS, CDR2 YYNGEE. This CDR3 has 16 amino acids. V trimming: 3 bases; J trimming: 4 bases; junction bases outside the gene matches: 10.

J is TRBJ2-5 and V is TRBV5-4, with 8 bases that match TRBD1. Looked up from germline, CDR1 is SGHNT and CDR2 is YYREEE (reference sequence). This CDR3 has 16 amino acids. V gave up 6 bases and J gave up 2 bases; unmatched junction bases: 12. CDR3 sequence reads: CASIPAPGQGQETQYF. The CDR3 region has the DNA TGTGCCAGCATCCCGGCCCCTGGACAGGGACAAGAGACCCAGTACTTC.

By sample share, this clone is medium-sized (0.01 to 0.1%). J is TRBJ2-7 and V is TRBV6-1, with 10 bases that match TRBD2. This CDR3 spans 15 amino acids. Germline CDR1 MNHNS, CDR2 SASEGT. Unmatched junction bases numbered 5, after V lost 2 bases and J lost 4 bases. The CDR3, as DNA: TGTGCCAGCAGTGAACTAGCGGGAGAGGGGTACGAGCAGTACTTC. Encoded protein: CASSELAGEGYEQYF.

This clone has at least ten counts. Here the CDR3 reads CAISESGGRRENIQYF. Here the CDR3 DNA reads TGTGCCATCAGTGAGTCGGGGGGGCGCAGAGAAAACATTCAGTACTTC. The rearrangement joins TRBV10-3 to TRBJ2-4; possibly TRBD2 for D (7 bases). The CDR3 sequence is 16 residues long. V was cut by 0 bases and J by 5 bases, with 14 bases left in between. In germline, CDR1 is ENHRY, CDR2 SYGVKD.

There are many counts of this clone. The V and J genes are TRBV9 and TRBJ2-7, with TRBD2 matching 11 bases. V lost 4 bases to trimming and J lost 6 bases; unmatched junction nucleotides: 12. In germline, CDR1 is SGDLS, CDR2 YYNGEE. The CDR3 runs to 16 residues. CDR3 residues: CASSRKGTSGRGEQYF. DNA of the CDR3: TGTGCCAGCAGCCGGAAGGGGACTAGCGGAAGGGGCGAGCAGTACTTC.

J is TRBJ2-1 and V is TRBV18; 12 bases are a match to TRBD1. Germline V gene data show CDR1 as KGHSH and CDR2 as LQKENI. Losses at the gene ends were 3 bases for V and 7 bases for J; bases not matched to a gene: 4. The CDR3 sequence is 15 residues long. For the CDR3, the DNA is TGTGCCAGCTCACCGGGGACAGGGGGCTCGAATGAGCAGTTCTTC. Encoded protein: CASSPGTGGSNEQFF.

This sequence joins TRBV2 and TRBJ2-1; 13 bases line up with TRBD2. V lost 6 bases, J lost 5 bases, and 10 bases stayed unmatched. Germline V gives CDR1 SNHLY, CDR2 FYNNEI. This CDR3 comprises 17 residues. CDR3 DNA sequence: TGTGCCAGCAGATACGGGACTAGCGGGATACTCAACAATGAGCAGTTCTTC. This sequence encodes CASRYGTSGILNNEQFF.